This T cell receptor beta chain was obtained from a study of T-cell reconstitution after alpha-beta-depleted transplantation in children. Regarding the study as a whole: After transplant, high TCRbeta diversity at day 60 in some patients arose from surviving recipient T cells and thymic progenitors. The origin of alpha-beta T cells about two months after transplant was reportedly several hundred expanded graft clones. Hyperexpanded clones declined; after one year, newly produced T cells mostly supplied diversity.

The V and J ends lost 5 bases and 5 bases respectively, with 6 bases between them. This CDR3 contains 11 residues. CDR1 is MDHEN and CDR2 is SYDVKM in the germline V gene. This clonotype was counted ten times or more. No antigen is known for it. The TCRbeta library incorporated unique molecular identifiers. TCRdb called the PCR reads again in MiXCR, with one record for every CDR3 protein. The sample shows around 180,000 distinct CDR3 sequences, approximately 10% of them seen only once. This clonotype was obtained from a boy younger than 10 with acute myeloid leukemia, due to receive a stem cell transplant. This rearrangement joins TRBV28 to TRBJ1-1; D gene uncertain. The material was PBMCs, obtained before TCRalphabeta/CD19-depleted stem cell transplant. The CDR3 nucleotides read TGTGCCAGCAGTCTTACGACTGAAGCTTTCTTT. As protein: CASSLTTEAFF.